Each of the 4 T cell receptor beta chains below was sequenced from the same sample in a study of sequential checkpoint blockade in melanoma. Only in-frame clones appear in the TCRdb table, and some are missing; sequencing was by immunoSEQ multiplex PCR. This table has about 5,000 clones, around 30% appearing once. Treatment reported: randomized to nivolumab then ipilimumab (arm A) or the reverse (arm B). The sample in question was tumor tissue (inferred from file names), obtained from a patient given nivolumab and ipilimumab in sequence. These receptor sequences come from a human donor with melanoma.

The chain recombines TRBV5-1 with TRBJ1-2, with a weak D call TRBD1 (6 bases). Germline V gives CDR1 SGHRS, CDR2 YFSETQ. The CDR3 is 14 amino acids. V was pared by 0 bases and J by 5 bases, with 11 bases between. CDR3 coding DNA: TGCGCCAGCAGCTTGGAAGGACAGACATATGGCTACACCTTC. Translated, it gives CASSLEGQTYGYTF.

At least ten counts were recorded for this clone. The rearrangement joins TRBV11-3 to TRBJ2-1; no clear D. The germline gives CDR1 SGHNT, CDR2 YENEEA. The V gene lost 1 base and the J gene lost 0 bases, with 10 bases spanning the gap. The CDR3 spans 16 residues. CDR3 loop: CASSLVIASSYNEQFF. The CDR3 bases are TGTGCCAGCAGCTTAGTTATCGCCAGCTCCTACAATGAGCAGTTCTTC.

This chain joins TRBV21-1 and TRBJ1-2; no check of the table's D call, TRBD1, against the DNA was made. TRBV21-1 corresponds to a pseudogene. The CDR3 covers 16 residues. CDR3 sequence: CASSGIDRANNYGYTF. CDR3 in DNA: TGTGCCAGCAGCGGAATCGACAGGGCGAATAACTATGGCTACACCTTC.

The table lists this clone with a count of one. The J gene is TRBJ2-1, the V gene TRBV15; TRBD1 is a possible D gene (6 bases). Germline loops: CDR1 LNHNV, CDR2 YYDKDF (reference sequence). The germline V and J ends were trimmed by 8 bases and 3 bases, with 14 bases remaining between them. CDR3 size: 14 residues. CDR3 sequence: CATGGGQSYNEQFF. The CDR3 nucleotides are TGTGCCACCGGGGGCGGGCAGAGCTACAATGAGCAGTTCTTC.